Below, 2 T cell receptor beta chains from the same sample are listed, as sequenced in a study of glioma-infiltrating T cells. TCR alpha and beta CDR3 regions were amplified from RNA using iRepertoire nested multiplex PCR. TCRdb reprocessed the multiplex PCR reads via MiXCR and lists one record per CDR3 protein. Of roughly 100,000 distinct CDR3 sequences in the sample, about 30% are singletons; the top ten hold 44%. The sample comprised glioma tissue, nonneoplastic brain tissue, or PBMCs (not recorded which). The receptors come from a human donor with low-grade glioma or glioblastoma, undergoing nonglioma brain surgery, or in good health (not recorded which).

This sequence joins TRBV6-1 and TRBJ2-5; 10 nucleotides align to TRBD2. V shed 2 bases, J shed 5 bases, and the junction held 2 bases outside the gene matches. The length of the CDR3 is 14 residues. CDR1 is MNHNS and CDR2 is SASEGT in the germline V gene. The CDR3, as DNA: TGTGCCAGCAGTGAAAGCGGGGGGGGGGAGACCCAGTACTTC. Translation gives CASSESGGGETQYF.

In this sample, this clonotype turned up many times. This chain joins TRBV5-4 and TRBJ1-1; D is uncertain. CDR3 length: 11 amino acids. Germline-derived CDR1 and CDR2 are SGHNT and YYREEE (reference sequence). Trimming took 6 bases from V and 7 from J, leaving 10 bases between them. The CDR3 loop is CASTRGHEAFF. CDR3 DNA sequence: TGTGCCAGCACCCGAGGGCATGAAGCTTTCTTT.